This paragraph covers one T cell receptor beta chain sequence. In its sample, this clonotype was seen many times. It has no known antigen specificity. Qualities for individual bases were not recorded, and no much larger clone is one base off. According to the study, the label for this sample's time point signals: newly diagnosed GD, antithyroid drugs for less than 3 months. RNA was extracted from PBMCs in TRIzol for both TCR sequencing and RNA sequencing. Graves' disease was diagnosed according to American Thyroid Association guidelines. The patients came from an endocrinology department in Xi'an, China. Each patient gave about 9.1 milliliters of peripheral blood, collected in an EDTA anticoagulant tube. PBMCs were isolated by Ficoll Paque Plus density gradient separation without further T cell sorting. An Agilent 2100 Bioanalyzer and agarose gel were used to check RNA quality, and a NanoDrop 2000 was used to measure RNA concentration.

Libraries came from multiplex PCR. Data came from an Illumina HiSeq 4000. CDR3 regions were amplified by Arm-PCR with iRepertoire HTBI primers to construct TCR beta libraries. PCR products were gel purified before sequencing. Processing in the source paper ran as follows. Across samples, 60 to 70 TRBV and 13 to 15 TRBJ segments were identified and used for gene usage analysis of CDR3 amino acid clonotypes. COPE and FqMerger were used to merge filtered high-quality paired reads into contigs. BLAST was used to align contigs to IMGT TRBV, TRBD and TRBJ reference genes, with CDR3 defined following IMGT. Any clonotype with a frequency above 0.1% was counted as a highly expanded clone. Shannon entropy was used to measure repertoire diversity, and the Gini coefficient was used to measure V-J evenness. A clonotype was considered public if more than one individual shared it. TCRdb ran its own pipeline on the public reads, namely fastp trimming at Q25 and MiXCR clone calling, and kept in-frame beta chains. CDR3 protein sequences are deduplicated, and each keeps its most common genes and DNA. None of the V and J calls come from the authors' own analysis; TCRdb made them. The sample table lists around 470,000 distinct CDR3 sequences, 14% of them with a count of one. Clones ranked in the top ten supply approximately 15% of the sample.

Taken from cysteine to phenylalanine, the CDR3 has 15 residues. Only the CDR3 region is kept as DNA, spanning 45 bases read in frame from base 1. V is cut back by 6 bases and J by 2 bases, with 7 bases in the junction unmatched. The data were taken from a study of regulatory T cells in long-lasting Graves disease (dated by TCRdb to about 2021). In terms of the full investigation: Antithyroid drugs had been taken for less than 3 months by newly diagnosed Graves' disease patients. Peripheral blood TCR sequencing and RNA sequencing compared persistent Graves' disease patients with newly diagnosed Graves' disease patients. The study was conducted in China and was registered as a clinical trial. A total of roughly 33 samples underwent TCR sequencing: about 13 from persistent and about 20 from newly diagnosed Graves' disease patients.

Paper-wide results and their limitations: The small sample size was acknowledged by the authors as a limitation that may reduce accuracy. Because the primary lesion, thyroid tissue, could not be accessed, the study looked at peripheral blood alone. Sequencing and analysis were limited to the TCR beta chain. Compared with newly diagnosed patients, patients with persistent Graves' disease had lower TCR Shannon entropy and fewer highly expanded clones, which suggests clonal expansion. Preferential use of TRBV28, TRBJ1-2 and TRBJ2-5 was observed in persistent disease, whereas TRBV20-1 and TRBJ2-1 were favored in newly diagnosed disease. Persistent patients shared more public clonotypes among themselves (around 2,700) than newly diagnosed patients did (more than 850).

A further study also used this sample, focusing on T cells in Graves' hyperthyroidism and ophthalmopathy. The second study also describes: Graves' hyperthyroidism was defined as stable when no progression to ophthalmopathy occurred over 18 months of follow-up. Hyperthyroidism patients were aged 18 to 65 years and newly diagnosed, with disease duration of less than 2 months. Patients with uncontrolled infections, other autoimmune diseases, pregnancy or lactation were excluded. Clinical symptoms, serum thyroxine and TRAb, thyroid ultrasound, and orbital computed tomography formed the basis for the diagnoses. A first-round RT-PCR of the TCR CDR3 used the HTBI primer set with the Qiagen OneStep RT-PCR kit. Most expanded thyroid clonotypes (frequency above 0.001) were also detected in blood, suggesting blood repertoires may reflect thyroid immune responses. A model built on a 13 V-J signature distinguished ophthalmopathy from stable hyperthyroidism, reaching about 89% sensitivity and approximately 83% specificity in cross-validation and 80%/75% in testing. In validation, the model predicted progression to ophthalmopathy a median of about 6.8 months before onset, with about 67% sensitivity and 72.22% specificity. TCR V-J signatures able to tell the groups apart were searched for in a discovery cohort of some 100 patients, of whom about 40 had Graves' ophthalmopathy and about 60 had stable Graves' hyperthyroidism. Whether ophthalmopathy could be predicted prospectively was tested in an independent validation cohort made up of 18 to 20 hyperthyroidism patients plus 17 patients who later progressed to ophthalmopathy. The roughly 91 discovery patients were randomly split 7:3 into training and test sets. The study also compared thyroid tissue and blood T-cell repertoires from five or six Graves' hyperthyroidism patients. Following sampling, methimazole starting at 30 mg daily was given to hyperthyroidism patients, and high-dose intravenous methylprednisolone was given to ophthalmopathy patients. The libraries were constructed in a second round of multiplex PCR and then size-selected and purified. Sequencing of the libraries was done on an Illumina HiSeq2000 using paired-end 100 bp reads. SOAPnuke was used to process the raw data, removing reads that contained adapters or uncalled bases, had a mean Phred below 15, or lacked an exact match to the constant primer or identifier. COPE v1.2.5 was used to merge the high-quality paired reads, and each unique nucleotide sequence was defined as a clonotype. MiTCR v1.1 was used to align the clonotypes against IMGT TRBV, TRBD and TRBJ reference segments. Analysis was restricted to V-J combinations with a frequency above 0.0001, which covered 99.2% of repertoires. A TCS score was defined as the ratio between F50 (clonal expansion) and ExV (chaos), using BLOSUM62-based TCRdist between CDR3 peptides within each V-J. Welch's t-statistics and random forest reduced fewer than 600 V-J features to fewer than 15, which were used in a naive Bayes classifier (R e1071). No statistical method was used to fix the sample size in advance, and group allocation was not hidden from the investigators. The paper reports TCR Vbeta CDR3 sequencing of fewer than 150 peripheral blood samples: some 44 ophthalmopathy, under 80 hyperthyroidism and about 17 progressor patients.

This clonotype originated in a woman in her 50s with Graves disease. Donor details come from another sample of the same person, matched by shared clones. Sequences were derived from peripheral blood mononuclear cells (PBMCs), sampled at new diagnosis, from a patient treated with antithyroid drugs. The chain is made from TRBV12-3 or TRBV12-4 and TRBJ2-7; 10 bases in between match TRBD1. The CDR3 amino acid sequence is: CASSRRTGGTYEQYF. The DNA sequence follows: TGTGCCAGCAGCCGAAGGACAGGGGGTACCTACGAGCAGTACTTC.